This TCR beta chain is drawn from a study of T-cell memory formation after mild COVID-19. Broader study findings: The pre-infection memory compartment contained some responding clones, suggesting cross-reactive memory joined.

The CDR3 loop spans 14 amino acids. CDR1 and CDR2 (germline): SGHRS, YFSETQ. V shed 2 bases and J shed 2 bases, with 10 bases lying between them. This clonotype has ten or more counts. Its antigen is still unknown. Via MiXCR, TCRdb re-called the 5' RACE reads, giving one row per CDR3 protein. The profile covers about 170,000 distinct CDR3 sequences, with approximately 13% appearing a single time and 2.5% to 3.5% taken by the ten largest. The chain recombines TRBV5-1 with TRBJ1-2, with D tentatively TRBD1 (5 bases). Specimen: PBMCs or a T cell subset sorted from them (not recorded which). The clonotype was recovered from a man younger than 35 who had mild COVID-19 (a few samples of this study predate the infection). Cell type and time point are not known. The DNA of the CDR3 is TGCGCCAGCAGCTTCGGGACGGAGAACTATGGCTACACCTTC. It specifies CASSFGTENYGYTF.